By proportion, the clone carrying this T cell receptor gamma chain is medium-sized. No antigen is known for it. The data derive from a study of gamma delta lymphoproliferative disorders and STAT genes. Study background: At least 50 ng of genomic DNA went into each LymphoTrack Dx TCRG Assay library. Study-level results: In whole-repertoire clustering, gamma separated patients from controls, unlike delta. Patient-control comparisons may be limited by differing T cell maturation stages. Public or private status of leukemic clones needs confirmation.

Genomic DNA from isolated PBMCs served as the sequencing template. The germline CDR1 and CDR2 sequences are VINAFY and YDVSNSKD. This CDR3 is 14 amino acids long. Trimming took 0 bases from V and 2 from J; bases not matched to a gene: 4. TCRdb reanalyzed the multiplex PCR reads using CATT. The table has 500 to 750 gamma-chain clones, about 26% seen once. The chain has TRGV5 and TRGJ1 or TRGJ2. The J gene, missing from TCRdb, was assigned here through DNA to germline matching. The sequenced material came from blood. This TCR was sampled from a human donor in good health. The CDR3 is CATWDRPYYYKKLF. For the CDR3, the DNA is TGTGCCACCTGGGACAGGCCTTATTATTATAAGAAACTCTTT.